These 4 T cell receptor beta chains were all obtained from the same sample, sequenced in a study of identical twins. TCRdb reprocessed the 5' RACE reads with MiXCR, giving one entry per CDR3 protein. There are 500,000 or so distinct CDR3 sequences in the sample; roughly a fifth occur only once, and roughly 0.91% lies in the top ten. The sample was also linked to a second study, of T cells expressing NK-cell markers.

Sequencing was performed on CD4+ T cells sorted from blood. All receptors derive from a woman aged 18-29 years in good health.

This clonotype was picked up one time. The chain is built from TRBV25-1 and TRBJ2-2, with 10 bases aligning to TRBD2. Looked up from germline, CDR1 is MGHDK and CDR2 is SYGVNS. This CDR3 has 14 residues. Germline trimming cut 4 bases from V and 6 bases from J; bases unmatched to any gene: 2. DNA for the CDR3: TGTGCCAGCAGTGTAGCGGGGGGACCCGGGGAGCTGTTTTTT. This gives the protein CASSVAGGPGELFF.

This clonotype was detected only a few times. The rearrangement uses TRBV29-1 and TRBJ1-2; a weak D match, TRBD1 (5 bases). V was shortened by 1 base and J by 6 bases, with 12 bases between the two germline ends. The CDR3 length is 13 residues. Germline-derived CDR1 and CDR2 are SQVTM and ANQGSEA. The CDR3 sequence is CSVEVGPIHGYTF. The CDR3 DNA follows: TGCAGCGTTGAAGTGGGACCGATCCATGGCTACACCTTC.

The sample holds many counts of this clonotype. The gene calls are TRBV25-1 and TRBJ2-3; TRBD2 matches 8 bases. Unmatched junction bases numbered 2, after V lost 2 bases and J lost 1 base. This CDR3 has 15 residues. Per germline, CDR1 MGHDK and CDR2 SYGVNS. The CDR3 sequence is CASSEQLAGTDTQYF. For the CDR3, the DNA is TGTGCCAGCAGTGAACAACTAGCGGGCACAGATACGCAGTATTTT.

The sample holds a few counts of this clonotype. The gene calls are TRBV2 and TRBJ1-6, with D possibly matching TRBD1 (5 bases). V was pared by 8 bases and J by 6 bases, with 14 bases between. CDR3 length: 14 residues. Germline lookup yields CDR1 SNHLY and CDR2 FYNNEI. The chain's CDR3 is CASVRRGFNSPLHF. The CDR3 nucleotides are TGTGCCAGCGTGCGTCGGGGGTTTAATTCACCCCTCCACTTT.